This TCR beta chain was captured by sequencing in a study of OX40 agonist ivuxolimab in advanced cancers. The repertoire was sequenced with immunoSEQ multiplex PCR; TCRdb's copy has only in-frame clones and lacks some. The sample lists tens of thousands of clones, more than 75% occurring once. The study's findings and limits: At 0.1 to 3.0 mg/kg and by week 6, CD4+ and CD8+ T cells in the blood had expanded clonally.

Comments on this clone: The antigen is undetermined.

CDR1 is SQVTM and CDR2 is ANQGSEA in the germline V gene. This CDR3 has 14 amino acids. V lost 4 bases, J lost 8 bases, and 7 bases stayed unmatched. The chain carries TRBV29-1 and TRBJ2-3, with 12 bases identical to TRBD2. Sequenced material: CD4+ or CD8+ T cells sorted from blood, taken in a trial of the OX40 agonist ivuxolimab. This TCR came from an adult with an advanced solid tumor such as melanoma, head and neck, liver or kidney cancer. The CDR3 DNA reads TGCAGCGTTGGCACTAGCGGGGGGTCCGGTACGCAGTATTTT. It is translated as CSVGTSGGSGTQYF.